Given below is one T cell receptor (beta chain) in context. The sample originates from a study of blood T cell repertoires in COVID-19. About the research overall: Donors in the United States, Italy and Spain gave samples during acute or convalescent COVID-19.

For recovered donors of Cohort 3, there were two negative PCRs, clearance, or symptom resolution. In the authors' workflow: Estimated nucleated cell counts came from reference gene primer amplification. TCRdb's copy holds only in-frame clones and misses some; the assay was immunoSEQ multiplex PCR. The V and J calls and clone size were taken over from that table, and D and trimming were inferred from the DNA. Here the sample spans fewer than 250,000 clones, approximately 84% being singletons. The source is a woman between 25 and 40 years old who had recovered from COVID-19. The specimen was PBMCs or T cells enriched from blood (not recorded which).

The CDR3 DNA is TGTGCCAGCAGTCCGGGGTACAATGAGCAGTTCTTC. This translates into CASSPGYNEQFF. The chain is built from TRBV12-3 or TRBV12-4 and TRBJ2-1; possible D gene TRBD2, 5 bases. The V end was cut by 5 bases, the J end by 4 bases, with 6 bases between. There are 12 residues in the CDR3.